This entry lists 22 T cell receptor beta chains sequenced from one sample in a study of blood T cell repertoires in COVID-19. Assay used: immunoSEQ multiplex PCR; TCRdb lists only in-frame clones, some missing. The sample has over 200,000 clones, roughly 84% seen once; the top ten hold over 2%. The sequencing input was peripheral blood. These receptors were collected from a man aged 35-49 years who had recovered from COVID-19.

The chain combines TRBV27 with TRBJ2-3, with TRBD2 as a possible D gene (6 bases). Trimming stripped 6 bases from V and 6 bases from J, with 16 bases between. Per the germline V gene, CDR1 is MNHEY and CDR2 is SMNVEV (reference sequence). CDR3 size: 14 residues. CDR3 sequence: CASRDGGGPDTQYF. CDR3 in DNA: TGTGCCAGCAGGGATGGCGGAGGGCCTGATACGCAGTATTTT.

The chain employs TRBV19 and TRBJ1-1; possible D gene TRBD1, 5 bases. The germline CDR1 and CDR2 sequences are LNHDA and SQIVND (reference sequence). Trimming took off 8 bases at V and 5 bases at J, with 18 bases between the two ends. This CDR3 is 14 amino acids long. The CDR3 DNA reads TGTGCCAGTCAGCGGGACGTCAGAGGGACTGAAGCTTTCTTT. This sequence encodes CASQRDVRGTEAFF.

This clone appeared once. This chain joins TRBV30 and TRBJ2-7; a weak D match, TRBD1 (5 bases). Trimming removed 1 base at V and 2 bases at J, with 9 bases between. Per germline, CDR1 GTSNPN and CDR2 SVGIG (reference sequence). The length of the CDR3 is 13 residues. The CDR3, as DNA: TGTGCCTGGAGTGAGGGGTTCGCCTACGAGCAGTACTTC. This gives the protein CAWSEGFAYEQYF.

The rearrangement uses TRBV7-8 and TRBJ1-1; the match to TRBD1 covers 7 bases. The CDR3 is 15 amino acids. Germline CDR1 reads SGHVS; CDR2 reads FQNEAQ. V shed 4 bases and J 1 base; nucleotides not matched to a gene: 6. The CDR3 loop reads CASSSQGVPNTEAFF. The CDR3 DNA is TGTGCCAGCAGCTCGCAGGGGGTGCCGAACACTGAAGCTTTCTTT.

The rearrangement links TRBV7-9 to TRBJ1-2; TRBD1 might be the D (6 bases). The V gene lost 2 bases and the J gene lost 4 bases, with 11 bases spanning the gap. CDR3 size: 14 residues. The V gene's germline CDR1 is SEHNR and CDR2 FQNEAQ (reference sequence). The CDR3 nucleotides read TGTGCCAGCAGCTTACCACAGGGAAGCTATGGCTACACCTTC. Translating it yields CASSLPQGSYGYTF. Complete variable domain (other parts from reference TRBV7-9 and TRBJ1-2): DTGVSQNPRHKITKRGQNVTFRCDPISEHNRLYWYRQTLGQGPEFLTYFQNEAQLEKSRLLSDRFSAERPKGSFSTLEIQRTEQGDSAMYLCASSLPQGSYGYTFGSGTRLTVV.

This chain joins TRBV18 and TRBJ1-2, with 7 nucleotides matching TRBD1. Germline V gene data show CDR1 as KGHSH and CDR2 as LQKENI. Unmatched junction bases numbered 4, after V lost 4 bases and J lost 5 bases. CDR3 length: 13 residues. CDR3 DNA: TGTGCCAGCTCACAGACAGGGAGATATGGCTACACCTTC. Its translation: CASSQTGRYGYTF. Looking up the rest from reference TRBV18 and TRBJ1-2 gives the full variable domain: NAGVMQNPRHLVRRRGQEARLRCSPMKGHSHVYWYRQLPEEGLKFMVYLQKENIIDESGMPKERFSAEFPKEGPSILRIQQVVRGDSAAYFCASSQTGRYGYTFGSGTRLTVV.

The gene calls are TRBV5-1 and TRBJ1-1, with D uncertain. CDR1 and CDR2 (germline): SGHRS, YFSETQ. V gave up 2 bases and J gave up 3 bases, with 5 bases separating them. This CDR3 spans 12 amino acids. The CDR3 spells CASSLSDTEAFF. CDR3 nucleotide sequence: TGCGCCAGCAGCTTATCGGACACTGAAGCTTTCTTT.

The V gene is TRBV5-6, the J gene TRBJ1-5, with D perhaps TRBD1 (6 bases). CDR3 size: 15 residues. V was shortened by 4 bases and J by 3 bases, with 14 bases between the two germline ends. Looked up from germline, CDR1 is SGHDT and CDR2 is YYEEEE. DNA for the CDR3: TGTGCCAGCAGCGCCTCGGGGACATACAATCAGCCCCAGCATTTT. It specifies CASSASGTYNQPQHF.

This clone appeared a single time. The CDR3 coding sequence is TGCGCCAGCAGCTTTGGGACAGAAGCTTTCTTT. Encoded protein: CASSFGTEAFF. The V and J genes are TRBV5-1 and TRBJ1-1, with D perhaps matching TRBD1 (6 bases). Germline V gives CDR1 SGHRS, CDR2 YFSETQ. The V end was cut by 2 bases, the J end by 8 bases, with 7 bases between. The CDR3 loop spans 11 amino acids.

The chain carries TRBV7-2 and TRBJ2-2; 7 bases are shared with TRBD1. Germline-derived CDR1 and CDR2 are SGHTA and FQGNSA. The V segment lost 3 bases and the J segment 5 bases; nucleotides outside the gene matches: 12. The CDR3 runs 17 residues. As DNA, the CDR3 is TGTGCCAGCAGCTTCACAGGGGCCAGGGGTTTGACCGGGGAGCTGTTTTTT. Residues: CASSFTGARGLTGELFF.

This clone came up a few times. This chain uses TRBV7-9 with TRBJ2-5; 8 nucleotides line up with TRBD1. The CDR3 spans 16 residues. Trimming took 3 bases from V and 5 from J; bases not matched to a gene: 11. CDR1 is SEHNR, CDR2 FQNEAQ, per germline (reference sequence). CDR3 loop: CASSFRGQGALETQYF. The CDR3 DNA is TGTGCCAGCAGCTTCCGGGGCCAGGGGGCTTTGGAGACCCAGTACTTC.

The chain has TRBV5-6 and TRBJ2-1, with D perhaps TRBD2 (6 bases). This CDR3 is built from 15 residues. Germline-derived CDR1 and CDR2 are SGHDT and YYEEEE. V lost 4 bases, J lost 2 bases, and 13 bases lay in between. The CDR3 region is CASSPEGLAYNEQFF. CDR3 in DNA: TGTGCCAGCAGCCCGGAGGGGCTAGCCTACAATGAGCAGTTCTTC.

The chain uses TRBV11-3 and TRBJ2-7; TRBD1 agrees at 7 bases. Trimming at V came to 5 bases and at J to 4 bases, leaving 11 bases not matched to a gene. This CDR3 comprises 15 residues. Germline assignment: CDR1 SGHNT and CDR2 YENEEA. The CDR3 DNA reads as TGTGCCAGCAGCCGATACGGGACAGAAAGTTACGAGCAGTACTTC. Translation: CASSRYGTESYEQYF.

This clone was found a few times. The J gene is TRBJ1-5, the V gene TRBV27, with D uncertain. Germline CDR1 reads MNHEY; CDR2 reads SMNVEV (reference sequence). The CDR3 is 13 residues long. Trimming shortened V by 3 bases and J by 7 bases, and 10 bases separated the two germline ends. The CDR3 region is CASSLGVRQPQHF. The DNA for the CDR3 is TGTGCCAGCAGTTTGGGCGTTAGGCAGCCCCAGCATTTT.

V usage is TRBV7-9 and J usage is TRBJ2-7; TRBD1 aligns across 10 bases. CDR1 and CDR2 from the germline V gene are SEHNR and FQNEAQ (reference sequence). CDR3 length: 14 amino acids. V gave up 5 bases and J gave up 6 bases; unmatched junction bases: 7. The CDR3 loop is CASSPTRTGGEQYF. CDR3 bases: TGTGCCAGCAGCCCTACCCGGACAGGGGGCGAGCAGTACTTC. Combining the CDR3 with reference TRBV7-9 and TRBJ2-7 gives the whole variable domain DTGVSQNPRHKITKRGQNVTFRCDPISEHNRLYWYRQTLGQGPEFLTYFQNEAQLEKSRLLSDRFSAERPKGSFSTLEIQRTEQGDSAMYLCASSPTRTGGEQYFGPGTRLTVT.

The genes are TRBV4-3 and TRBJ2-4; weak D call: TRBD2 (5 bases). The CDR3 runs to 17 residues. The germline V and J ends were trimmed by 3 bases and 1 base, with 16 bases remaining between them. CDR1 is LGHNA, CDR2 YSLEER, per germline. CDR3 protein: CASSQTSTGLAKNIQYF. CDR3 coding DNA: TGCGCCAGCAGCCAGACCTCAACGGGGTTGGCCAAAAACATTCAGTACTTC.

This clone has a handful of counts. V gene TRBV6-2 or TRBV6-3 combines with J gene TRBJ2-4; D is undetermined. Germline V gene data show CDR1 as MNHEY and CDR2 as SVGEGT. Trimming pared 3 bases from V and 1 base from J, leaving 16 bases between. This CDR3 comprises 17 residues. CDR3 sequence (DNA): TGTGCCAGCAGTTATTCTCTGGAGACCTATGCCAAAAACATTCAGTACTTC. The encoded protein is CASSYSLETYAKNIQYF.

The V and J genes are TRBV5-4 and TRBJ2-3, with D possibly TRBD2 on 5 matching bases. Per germline, CDR1 SGHNT and CDR2 YYREEE (reference sequence). V lost 1 base to trimming and J lost 5 bases, with 17 bases between them. This CDR3 is built from 16 residues. The CDR3 DNA follows: TGTGCCAGCAGCTTGAGTTTGCGGGCAGACGTAGATACGCAGTATTTT. Amino acids: CASSLSLRADVDTQYF.

Points on this clone: Other DNA sequences in the same sample also yield this CDR3. V is TRBV19 and J is TRBJ1-1, with D perhaps TRBD1 (5 bases). V was pared by 3 bases and J by 8 bases, with 13 bases between. This CDR3 has 13 amino acids. Germline CDR1 is LNHDA and CDR2 is SQIVND (reference sequence). CDR3 sequence: CASSIRTGNEAFF. The CDR3, as DNA: TGTGCCAGTAGTATCAGAACAGGCAACGAAGCTTTCTTT.

The chain carries TRBV7-2 and TRBJ2-1; maybe TRBD2 (6 bases). V lost 1 base to trimming and J lost 4 bases, with 8 bases between them. The CDR3 extends over 14 amino acids. CDR1 and CDR2 from the germline V gene are SGHTA and FQGNSA. The CDR3 loop is CASSLDRGYNEQFF. The CDR3 nucleotides are TGTGCCAGCAGCTTAGATCGGGGGTACAATGAGCAGTTCTTC.

This chain joins TRBV6-5 and TRBJ2-5; D is ambiguous. Germline V lookup: CDR1 MNHEY, CDR2 SVGAGI. V shed 5 bases and J shed 2 bases, with 12 bases lying between them. The CDR3 length is 14 residues. The DNA for the CDR3 is TGTGCCAGCAGTCGCTCGCAGGCGCAAGAGACCCAGTACTTC. Encoded protein: CASSRSQAQETQYF.

This clone was recorded a few times. Within the sample, other DNA sequences also encode this same CDR3. The chain carries TRBV18 and TRBJ1-1, with unresolved D. The V gene's germline CDR1 is KGHSH and CDR2 LQKENI. This CDR3 region has 13 residues. V lost 6 bases, J lost 0 bases, and 8 bases lay in between. The CDR3 is CASSPGLNTEAFF. For the CDR3, the DNA is TGTGCCAGCTCCCCGGGGTTGAACACTGAAGCTTTCTTT.